Listed here are 20 T cell receptor beta chains from one sample, sequenced in a study of T-cell reconstitution after alpha-beta-depleted transplantation in children. Unique molecular identifiers were incorporated when the TCRbeta library was constructed. MiXCR was run by TCRdb on the PCR reads, yielding one entry per CDR3 protein. The table lists 800,000 to 1,000,000 distinct CDR3 sequences, under 30% of them singletons. The source material was PBMCs, mostly from graft donor cells, sampled 360 days after TCRalphabeta/CD19-depleted stem cell transplant. The receptors shown here come from a boy under two years old who had a stem cell transplant for SCID, so the T cells may come from the graft donor.

This clonotype was seen more than once but under ten times. This chain connects TRBV4-3 to TRBJ1-5; perhaps TRBD1 as D (6 bases). The CDR3 consists of 13 residues. The V and J ends lost 0 bases and 7 bases respectively, with 7 bases between them. Germline V gives CDR1 LGHNA, CDR2 YSLEER. CDR3 sequence reads: CASSQERGQPQHF. CDR3 DNA sequence: TGCGCCAGCAGCCAAGAGAGGGGGCAGCCCCAGCATTTT.

This clonotype appeared a few times. This chain connects TRBV5-6 to TRBJ2-2; D gene uncertain. Trimming removed 0 bases from V and 4 bases from J, with 13 bases in between. This CDR3 is built from 16 residues. CDR1 is SGHDT, CDR2 YYEEEE, per germline. The CDR3 spells CASSLVTKWGTGELFF. The CDR3 nucleotides read TGTGCCAGCAGCTTGGTAACCAAATGGGGCACCGGGGAGCTGTTTTTT.

This clonotype was seen a few times. J is TRBJ2-2 and V is TRBV9; D perhaps matches TRBD2 (6 bases). The CDR3 has 17 amino acids. CDR1 SGDLS and CDR2 YYNGEE come from the germline V gene. V was pared by 4 bases and J by 2 bases, with 18 bases between. In DNA, the CDR3 is TGTGCCAGCAGCTCCCCTCCGGGACTTACAAACACCGGGGAGCTGTTTTTT. Residues: CASSSPPGLTNTGELFF.

The chain is built from TRBV12-3 or TRBV12-4 and TRBJ2-1; D is possibly TRBD1 or TRBD2 (6 bases each). The CDR3 extends over 15 amino acids. V lost 6 bases, J lost 2 bases, and 14 bases lay in between. CDR3 protein: CASSARGLAYNEQFF. CDR3 DNA sequence: TGTGCCAGCAGCGCACGGGGGCTTGCCTACAATGAGCAGTTCTTC.

The chain uses TRBV4-1 and TRBJ2-7; no firm D call. V gave up 1 base and J gave up 6 bases, with 7 bases separating them. The CDR3 extends over 12 amino acids. CDR1 is MGHRA, CDR2 YSYEKL, per germline. The CDR3 region has the DNA TGCGCCAGCAGCCAAGGATCGAGCGAGCAGTACTTC. Amino acid sequence: CASSQGSSEQYF.

The genes are TRBV28 and TRBJ1-2; a weak D match, TRBD1 (5 bases). The CDR3 has 14 amino acids. V was trimmed by 6 bases and J by 1 base, leaving 12 bases between them. CDR1 and CDR2 from the germline V gene are MDHEN and SYDVKM. The CDR3 loop is CASSGAAFNYGYTF. For the CDR3, the DNA is TGTGCCAGCAGCGGGGCCGCCTTTAACTATGGCTACACCTTC.

This sequence joins TRBV11-2 and TRBJ2-7, with 12 bases fitting TRBD2. V was clipped by 1 base and J by 10 bases; unmatched bases: 20. CDR3 size: 19 residues. Germline loops: CDR1 SGHAT, CDR2 FQNNGV. The CDR3 DNA reads TGTGCCAGCAGCTTAGTGGGCCAACTAGCGGGAGGAAATGTCTACGGCCAGTACTTC. Protein sequence: CASSLVGQLAGGNVYGQYF.

The CDR3 reads CASSRGRVGETQYF. CDR3 sequence (DNA): TGTGCCAGCTCCAGGGGGCGCGTAGGAGAGACCCAGTACTTC. The chain couples TRBV28 to TRBJ2-5, with 8 positions matching TRBD1. CDR1 MDHEN and CDR2 SYDVKM come from the germline V gene. Losses at the gene ends were 8 bases for V and 4 bases for J; bases not matched to a gene: 9. The CDR3 extends over 14 amino acids.

The sample holds a few counts of this clonotype. The chain is built from TRBV5-5 and TRBJ2-7, with 7 positions matching TRBD2. After removal of 4 bases from V and 2 bases from J, the junction contained 9 bases not matched to a gene. Germline V gene lookup returns CDR1 SGHKS and CDR2 YYEKEE (reference sequence). This CDR3 contains 15 residues. As DNA, the CDR3 is TGTGCCAGCAGCGCCTTCGGCGGGGGACCCTACGAGCAGTACTTC. Encoded protein: CASSAFGGGPYEQYF.

This clonotype has a handful of counts. The chain combines TRBV4-3 with TRBJ2-1; 7 positions agree with TRBD2. V lost 3 bases to trimming and J lost 9 bases; unmatched junction nucleotides: 26. Germline CDR1 reads LGHNA; CDR2 reads YSLEER. The CDR3 is made up of 20 amino acids. Written as DNA, the CDR3 is TGCGCCAGCAGCCAGTCCCTGGGGACTATCGGGCCCATCCCCGCTAGTGAGCAGTTCTTC. Amino acid sequence: CASSQSLGTIGPIPASEQFF.

This clonotype was detected a few times. J is TRBJ1-1 and V is TRBV12-3 or TRBV12-4; D may be TRBD1 (5 bases). This CDR3 contains 16 residues. V gave up 4 bases and J gave up 0 bases, with 15 bases separating them. In nucleotides, the CDR3 is TGTGCCAGCAGTTCGGGGAGACAGTGGTTGAACACTGAAGCTTTCTTT. Translation gives CASSSGRQWLNTEAFF.

This clonotype was counted a few times. V is TRBV7-2 and J is TRBJ2-5; TRBD1 agrees at 9 bases. The V segment lost 0 bases and the J segment 3 bases; nucleotides outside the gene matches: 2. Germline V lookup: CDR1 SGHTA, CDR2 FQGNSA. CDR3 length: 15 residues. CDR3 bases: TGTGCCAGCAGCTTAGCGGGGACAGGGAAAGAGACCCAGTACTTC. Encoded protein: CASSLAGTGKETQYF. The variable domain in full, completed from reference TRBV7-2 and TRBJ2-5, reads GAGVSQSPSNKVTEKGKDVELRCDPISGHTALYWYRQSLGQGLEFLIYFQGNSAPDKSGLPSDRFSAERTGGSVSTLTIQRTQQEDSAVYLCASSLAGTGKETQYFGPGTRLLVL.

The chain couples TRBV14 to TRBJ1-3; D remains ambiguous. The CDR3 is made up of 15 amino acids. Germline V CDR1 and CDR2: SGHDN, FVKESK. The V and J ends lost 0 bases and 4 bases respectively, with 10 bases between them. The CDR3 reads CASSQDGAYGNTIYF. The CDR3 nucleotides read TGTGCCAGCAGCCAAGATGGCGCGTACGGAAACACCATATATTTT.

The rearrangement links TRBV7-6 to TRBJ2-3, with 8 bases matching TRBD1. The CDR3 spans 17 residues. CDR1 SGHVS and CDR2 FNYEAQ come from the germline V gene. The V and J ends lost 5 bases and 1 base, in that order; junction bases with no gene match: 11. The CDR3 coding sequence is TGTGCCAGCAGCCCGGCGCGACAGGGGCCCCGCACAGATACGCAGTATTTT. Translated, it gives CASSPARQGPRTDTQYF.

This clonotype showed up just a few times. The J gene is TRBJ2-7, the V gene TRBV28; the D is unclear. Germline V lookup: CDR1 MDHEN, CDR2 SYDVKM. The CDR3 runs 13 residues. The V end was cut by 5 bases, the J end by 5 bases, with 13 bases between. CDR3 region: CASSTVLRNEQYF. DNA for the CDR3: TGTGCCAGCAGTACCGTCTTGAGGAACGAGCAGTACTTC.

This clonotype was detected only a few times. This rearrangement joins TRBV12-3 or TRBV12-4 to TRBJ2-5; TRBD2 agrees at 11 bases. This CDR3 has 16 residues. V lost 4 bases, J lost 5 bases, and 9 bases stayed unmatched. This chain's CDR3 is CASSSLLAGGGETQYF. The DNA for the CDR3 is TGTGCCAGCAGTTCCCTTCTAGCGGGGGGAGGTGAGACCCAGTACTTC.

This clonotype appeared a few times. The chain carries TRBV6-2 or TRBV6-3 and TRBJ2-5, with D possibly being TRBD2 (6 bases). The CDR3 spans 13 residues. The V end lost 7 bases, the J end lost 9 bases, and 18 bases lay between the germline ends. Germline V gives CDR1 MNHEY, CDR2 SVGEGT. The CDR3: CASTHERRDSQYF. For the CDR3, the DNA is TGTGCCAGCACCCACGAAAGGCGGGATTCCCAGTACTTC.

The gene calls are TRBV6-5 and TRBJ2-3; 7 bases map to TRBD2. This CDR3 has 14 residues. V was pared by 3 bases and J by 4 bases, with 4 bases of the junction left unmatched. Germline lookup yields CDR1 MNHEY and CDR2 SVGAGI. The CDR3 coding sequence is TGTGCCAGCAGTTATAGGCTAGCGGCAGATACGCAGTATTTT. It yields the protein CASSYRLAADTQYF.

The V and J genes are TRBV11-2 and TRBJ2-3, with D possibly called TRBD1 or TRBD2 (5 bases each). With 2 bases removed from V and 0 bases from J, the gap between germline ends came to 12 bases. Germline lookup yields CDR1 SGHAT and CDR2 FQNNGV. The CDR3 runs 16 residues. CDR3 in amino acids: CASSLIWDPSTDTQYF. CDR3 sequence (DNA): TGTGCCAGCAGCTTAATTTGGGACCCTAGCACAGATACGCAGTATTTT.

The chain couples TRBV29-1 to TRBJ2-1, with TRBD1 as a possible D gene (6 bases). This CDR3 is 15 amino acids long. Trimming stripped 7 bases from V and 6 bases from J, with 22 bases between. Germline V gene sequence: CDR1 SQVTM, CDR2 ANQGSEA. The CDR3 DNA reads TGCAGCGGCACGGTTGTGTGGGGGCCAGGCAATGAGCAGTTCTTC. Protein product: CSGTVVWGPGNEQFF.